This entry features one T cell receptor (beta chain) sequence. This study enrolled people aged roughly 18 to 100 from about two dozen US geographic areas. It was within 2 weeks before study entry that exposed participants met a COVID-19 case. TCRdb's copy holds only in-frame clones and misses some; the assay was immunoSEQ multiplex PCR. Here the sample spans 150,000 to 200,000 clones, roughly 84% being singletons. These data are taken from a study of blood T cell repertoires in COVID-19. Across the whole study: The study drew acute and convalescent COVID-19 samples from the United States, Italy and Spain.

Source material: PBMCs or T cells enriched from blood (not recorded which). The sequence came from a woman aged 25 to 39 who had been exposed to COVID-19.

The CDR3 here is CASSSYKSGTEAFF. The CDR3, as DNA: TGTGCCAGCAGCTCCTATAAAAGCGGGACTGAAGCTTTCTTT. V gene TRBV11-2 combines with J gene TRBJ1-1; no reliable D call. The ends were cut back, 4 bases at V and 5 bases at J, with 14 bases in the middle. There are 14 residues in the CDR3. CDR1 is SGHAT, CDR2 FQNNGV, per germline.